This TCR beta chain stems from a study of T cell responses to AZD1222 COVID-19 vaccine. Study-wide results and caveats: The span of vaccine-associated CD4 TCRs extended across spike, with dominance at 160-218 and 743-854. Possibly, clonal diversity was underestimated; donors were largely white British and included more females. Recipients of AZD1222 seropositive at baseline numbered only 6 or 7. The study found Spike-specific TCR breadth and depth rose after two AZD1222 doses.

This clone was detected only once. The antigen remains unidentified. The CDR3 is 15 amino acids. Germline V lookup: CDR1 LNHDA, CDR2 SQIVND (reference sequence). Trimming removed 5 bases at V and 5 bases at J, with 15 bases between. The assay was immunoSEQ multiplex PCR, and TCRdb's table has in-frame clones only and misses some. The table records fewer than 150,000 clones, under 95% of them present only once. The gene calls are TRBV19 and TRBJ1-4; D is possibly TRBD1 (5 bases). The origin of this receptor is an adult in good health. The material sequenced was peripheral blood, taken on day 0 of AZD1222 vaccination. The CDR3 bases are TGTGCCAGTAGTCGCAAGGGACTGACCAATGAAAAACTGTTTTTT. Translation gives CASSRKGLTNEKLFF.